The sequence of this TCR beta chain was determined in a study of OX40 agonist ivuxolimab in advanced cancers. After removal of 7 bases from V and 4 bases from J, the junction contained 13 bases not matched to a gene. CDR1 and CDR2 (germline): SNHLY, FYNNEI. This CDR3 contains 16 residues. Some clones are missing from TCRdb's copy, which holds only in-frame ones; the method was immunoSEQ multiplex PCR. This table has fewer than 6,000 clones, about nine tenths appearing once. Specimen: CD4+ or CD8+ T cells sorted from blood, collected in a trial of the OX40 agonist ivuxolimab. The chain links TRBV2 to TRBJ1-5, with 7 positions matching TRBD1. This TCR came from an adult with an advanced solid tumor such as melanoma, head and neck, liver or kidney cancer. In DNA form, the CDR3 reads TGTGCCAGCACTACAGGGGTGAGGAACCCAAATCAGCCCCAGCATTTT. It is translated as CASTTGVRNPNQPQHF.